This T cell receptor beta chain was sequenced for a study of cytomegalovirus exposure and HLA in healthy donors. Assay used: immunoSEQ multiplex PCR; TCRdb lists only in-frame clones, some missing. The sample yields 60,000 to 90,000 clones, 94% seen once. Germline CDR1 is SGHTA and CDR2 is FQGNSA. This CDR3 has 15 residues. V dropped 1 base and J dropped 4; count of bases not matched to a gene: 7. The material sequenced was PBMCs. This receptor was taken from a woman between 18 and 29 years old in good health and CMV-seronegative. The chain joins TRBV7-2 to TRBJ2-7, with 7 bases lining up with TRBD1. The CDR3 protein is CASSLVQGGKYEQYF. CDR3 DNA sequence: TGTGCCAGCAGCTTAGTCCAAGGGGGCAAGTACGAGCAGTACTTC.